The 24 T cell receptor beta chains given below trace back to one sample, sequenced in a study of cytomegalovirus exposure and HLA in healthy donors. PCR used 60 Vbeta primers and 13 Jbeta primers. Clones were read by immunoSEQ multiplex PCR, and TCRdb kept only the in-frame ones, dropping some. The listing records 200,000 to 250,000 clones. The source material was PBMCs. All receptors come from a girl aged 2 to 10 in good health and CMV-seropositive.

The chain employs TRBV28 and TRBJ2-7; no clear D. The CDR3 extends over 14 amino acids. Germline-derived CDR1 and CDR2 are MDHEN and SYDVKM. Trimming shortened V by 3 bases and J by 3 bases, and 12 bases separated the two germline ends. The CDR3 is CASSFPTRIYEQYF. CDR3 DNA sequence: TGTGCCAGCAGTTTCCCAACACGAATCTACGAGCAGTACTTC.

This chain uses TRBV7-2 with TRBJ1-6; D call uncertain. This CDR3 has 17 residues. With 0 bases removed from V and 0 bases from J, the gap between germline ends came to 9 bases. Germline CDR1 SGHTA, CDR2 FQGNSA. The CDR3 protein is CASSLASGSSYNSPLHF. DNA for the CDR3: TGTGCCAGCAGCTTAGCTAGCGGTAGCTCCTATAATTCACCCCTCCACTTT.

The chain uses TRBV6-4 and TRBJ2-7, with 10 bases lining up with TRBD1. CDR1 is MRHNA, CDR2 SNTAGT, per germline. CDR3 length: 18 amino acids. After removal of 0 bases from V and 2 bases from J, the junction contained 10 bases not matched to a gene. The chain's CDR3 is CASSDSPFLGQGAYEQYF. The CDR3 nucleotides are TGTGCCAGCAGTGACTCCCCCTTTCTCGGACAGGGGGCCTACGAGCAGTACTTC.

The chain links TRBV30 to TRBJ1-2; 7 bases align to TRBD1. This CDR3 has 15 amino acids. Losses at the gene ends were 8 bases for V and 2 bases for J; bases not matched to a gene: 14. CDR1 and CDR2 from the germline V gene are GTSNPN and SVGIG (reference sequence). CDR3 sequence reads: CAGGRLQGTNYGYTF. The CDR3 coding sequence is TGTGCCGGAGGGAGATTACAGGGGACGAACTATGGCTACACCTTC.

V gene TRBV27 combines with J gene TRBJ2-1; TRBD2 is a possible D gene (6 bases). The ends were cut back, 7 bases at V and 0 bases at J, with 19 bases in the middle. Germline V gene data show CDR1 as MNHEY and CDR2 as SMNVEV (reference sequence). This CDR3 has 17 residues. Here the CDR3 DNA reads TGTGCCAGCACTAAAGGGCGGGGCTTCAGCTCCTACAATGAGCAGTTCTTC. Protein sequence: CASTKGRGFSSYNEQFF.

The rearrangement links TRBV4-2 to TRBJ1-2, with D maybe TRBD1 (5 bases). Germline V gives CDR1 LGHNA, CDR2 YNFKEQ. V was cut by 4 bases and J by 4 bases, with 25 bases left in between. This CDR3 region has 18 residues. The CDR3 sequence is CASSRDGFQGTGRYGYTF. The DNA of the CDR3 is TGTGCCAGCAGCCGAGATGGGTTTCAGGGCACCGGACGCTATGGCTACACCTTC.

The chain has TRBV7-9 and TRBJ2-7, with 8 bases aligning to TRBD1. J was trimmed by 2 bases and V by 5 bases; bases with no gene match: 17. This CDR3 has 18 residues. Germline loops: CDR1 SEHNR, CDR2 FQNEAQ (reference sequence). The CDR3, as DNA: TGTGCCAGCAGCCCTCCCGGGACAGGTTCCCATATTACCTACGAGCAGTACTTC. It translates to CASSPPGTGSHITYEQYF.

The CDR3 protein is CASSPGTGGIRTLYNEQFF. The DNA for the CDR3 is TGCGCCAGCAGTCCTGGGACAGGGGGCATCCGGACCCTCTACAATGAGCAGTTCTTC. The V call is TRBV10-2, the J call TRBJ2-1; 12 nucleotides line up with TRBD1. Germline V gene sequence: CDR1 WSHSY, CDR2 SAAADI. There are 19 residues in the CDR3. The ends lost 5 bases at V and 3 bases at J; junction bases unmatched: 14.

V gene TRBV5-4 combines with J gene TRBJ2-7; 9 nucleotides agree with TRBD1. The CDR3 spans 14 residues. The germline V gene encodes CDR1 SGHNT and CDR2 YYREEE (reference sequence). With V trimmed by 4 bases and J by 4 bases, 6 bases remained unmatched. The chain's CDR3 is CASSGRDRAYEQYF. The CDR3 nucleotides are TGTGCCAGCAGCGGCCGGGACAGGGCTTACGAGCAGTACTTC.

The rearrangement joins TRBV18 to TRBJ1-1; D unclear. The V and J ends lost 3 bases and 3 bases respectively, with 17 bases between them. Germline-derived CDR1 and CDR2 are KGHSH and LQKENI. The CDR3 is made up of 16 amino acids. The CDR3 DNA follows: TGTGCCAGCTCACCGCGGGTTTTCCCCGGGGACACTGAAGCTTTCTTT. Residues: CASSPRVFPGDTEAFF.

The CDR3 sequence is CASSFGTSGTDTQYF. CDR3 DNA sequence: TGTGCCAGCAGCTTCGGGACTAGCGGGACAGATACGCAGTATTTT. The rearrangement joins TRBV5-4 to TRBJ2-3; TRBD2 agrees at 12 bases. The CDR3 runs 15 residues. V lost 2 bases, J lost 3 bases, and 1 base stayed unmatched. Germline V gene lookup returns CDR1 SGHNT and CDR2 YYREEE (reference sequence). The full variable domain, rest sourced from reference TRBV5-4 and TRBJ2-3, is ETGVTQSPTHLIKTRGQQVTLRCSSQSGHNTVSWYQQALGQGPQFIFQYYREEENGRGNFPPRFSGLQFPNYSSELNVNALELDDSALYLCASSFGTSGTDTQYFGPGTRLTVL.

CDR3 DNA sequence: TGTGCCAGCAGAAGGGGGTCTTACAATGAGCAGTTCTTC. It is translated as CASRRGSYNEQFF. The V and J genes are TRBV2 and TRBJ2-1; possibly TRBD1 for D (6 bases). Germline CDR1 and CDR2: SNHLY and FYNNEI. This CDR3 spans 13 amino acids. V was clipped by 6 bases and J by 4 bases, with 10 bases between them.

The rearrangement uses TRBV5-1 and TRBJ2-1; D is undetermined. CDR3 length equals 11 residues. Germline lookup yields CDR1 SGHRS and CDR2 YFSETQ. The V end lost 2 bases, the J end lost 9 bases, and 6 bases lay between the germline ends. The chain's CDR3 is CASSLNSEQFF. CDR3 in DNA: TGCGCCAGCAGCTTAAACAGTGAGCAGTTCTTC.

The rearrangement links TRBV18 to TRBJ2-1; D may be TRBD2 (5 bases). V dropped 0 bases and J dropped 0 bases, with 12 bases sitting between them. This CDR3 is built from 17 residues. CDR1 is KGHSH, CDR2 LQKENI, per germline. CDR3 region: CASSPPGGASSYNEQFF. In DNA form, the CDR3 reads TGTGCCAGCTCACCACCCGGAGGCGCGAGCTCCTACAATGAGCAGTTCTTC.

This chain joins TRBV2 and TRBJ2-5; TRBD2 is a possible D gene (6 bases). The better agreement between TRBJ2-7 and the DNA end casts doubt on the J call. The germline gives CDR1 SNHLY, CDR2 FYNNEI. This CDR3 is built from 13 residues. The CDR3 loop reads CASNRDLLYEQYF. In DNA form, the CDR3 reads TGTGCCAGCAACCGGGACTTGCTCTACGAGCAGTACTTC.

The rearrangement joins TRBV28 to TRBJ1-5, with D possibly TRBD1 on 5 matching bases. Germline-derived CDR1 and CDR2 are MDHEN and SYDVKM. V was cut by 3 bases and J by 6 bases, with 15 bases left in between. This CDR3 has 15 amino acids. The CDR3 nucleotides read TGTGCCAGCAGTTTGATTTCGGGGGGGAGTCAGCCCCAGCATTTT. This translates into CASSLISGGSQPQHF.

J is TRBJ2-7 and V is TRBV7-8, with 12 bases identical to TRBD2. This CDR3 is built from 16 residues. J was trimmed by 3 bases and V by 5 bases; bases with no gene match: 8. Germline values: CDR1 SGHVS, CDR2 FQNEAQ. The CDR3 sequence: CASSPPPGLAGYEQYF. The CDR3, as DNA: TGTGCCAGCAGCCCCCCTCCGGGACTAGCGGGCTACGAGCAGTACTTC.

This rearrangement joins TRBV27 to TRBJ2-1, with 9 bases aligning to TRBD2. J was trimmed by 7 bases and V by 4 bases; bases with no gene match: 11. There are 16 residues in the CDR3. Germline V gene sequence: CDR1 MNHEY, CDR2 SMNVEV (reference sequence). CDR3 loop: CASSSPIAGVRNEQFF. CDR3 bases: TGTGCCAGCAGTTCACCTATAGCGGGAGTACGAAATGAGCAGTTCTTC.

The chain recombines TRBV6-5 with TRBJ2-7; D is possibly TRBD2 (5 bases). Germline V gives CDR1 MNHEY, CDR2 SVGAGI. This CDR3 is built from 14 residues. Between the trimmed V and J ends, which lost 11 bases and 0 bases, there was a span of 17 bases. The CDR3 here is CASRRTPSSYEQYF. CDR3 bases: TGTGCCTCTAGGCGGACTCCGAGCTCCTACGAGCAGTACTTC.

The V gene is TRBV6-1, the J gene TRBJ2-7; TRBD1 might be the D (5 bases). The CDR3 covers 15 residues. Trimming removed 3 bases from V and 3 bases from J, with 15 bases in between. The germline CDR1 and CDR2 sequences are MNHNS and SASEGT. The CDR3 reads CASSDRREWDYEQYF. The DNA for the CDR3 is TGTGCCAGCAGTGATCGCAGGGAATGGGACTACGAGCAGTACTTC.

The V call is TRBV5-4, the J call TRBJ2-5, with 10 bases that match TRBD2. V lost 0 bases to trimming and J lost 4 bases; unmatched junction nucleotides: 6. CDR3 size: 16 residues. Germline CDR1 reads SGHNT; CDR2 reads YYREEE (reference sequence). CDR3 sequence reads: CASSLAGLAVSETQYF. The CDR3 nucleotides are TGTGCCAGCAGCTTGGCTGGACTAGCGGTCTCAGAGACCCAGTACTTC.

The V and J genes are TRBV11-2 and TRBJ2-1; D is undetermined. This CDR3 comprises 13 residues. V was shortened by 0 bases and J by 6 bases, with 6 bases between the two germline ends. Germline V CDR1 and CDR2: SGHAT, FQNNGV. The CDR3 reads CASSLDQINEQFF. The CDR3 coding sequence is TGTGCCAGCAGCTTAGATCAAATCAATGAGCAGTTCTTC.

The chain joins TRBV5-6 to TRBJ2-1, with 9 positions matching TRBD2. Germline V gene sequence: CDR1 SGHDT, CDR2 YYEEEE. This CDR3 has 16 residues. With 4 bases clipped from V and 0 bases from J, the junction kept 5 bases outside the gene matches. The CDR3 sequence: CASSDTSGRSYNEQFF. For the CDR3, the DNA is TGTGCCAGCAGCGATACTAGCGGGCGCTCCTACAATGAGCAGTTCTTC.

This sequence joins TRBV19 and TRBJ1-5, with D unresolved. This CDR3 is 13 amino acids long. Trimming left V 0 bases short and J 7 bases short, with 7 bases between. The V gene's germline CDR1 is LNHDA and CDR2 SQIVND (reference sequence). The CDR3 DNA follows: TGTGCCAGTAGTATAGATTTGGGCCAGCCCCAGCATTTT. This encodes CASSIDLGQPQHF. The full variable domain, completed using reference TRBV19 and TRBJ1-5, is DGGITQSPKYLFRKEGQNVTLSCEQNLNHDAMYWYRQDPGQGLRLIYYSQIVNDFQKGDIAEGYSVSREKKESFPLTVTSAQKNPTAFYLCASSIDLGQPQHFGDGTRLSIL.